This TCR beta chain was profiled in a study of blood T cells in healthy people across ages. Study results and caveats: Older age went with lower TCR beta diversity per million T cells, in a roughly linear way. It was held that diversity estimates obtained from one million T cells represented underestimates.

PCR was performed a second time for roughly 6 to 12 cycles using a sample-barcoded 5' primer and a J-beta primer mix. TCRdb recomputed calls from the 5' RACE reads with MiXCR, one row per CDR3 protein. Seen here are just under 900,000 distinct CDR3 sequences, more than 25% observed once, and the top ten hold around 16%. This clonotype appeared many times. Its antigen is undetermined. The germline V gene encodes CDR1 WSHSY and CDR2 SAAADI. V lost 2 bases to trimming and J lost 7 bases; unmatched junction nucleotides: 11. The CDR3 loop spans 16 amino acids. The sequence was collected from a woman of 80 years or more in good health. The sequencing sample was made of blood. The chain is built from TRBV10-2 and TRBJ1-2; 9 bases line up with TRBD1. CDR3 sequence (DNA): TGCGCCAGCAGTGAGGCAAACCGGGACAGGGCCCGTGGCTACACCTTC. Amino acid sequence: CASSEANRDRARGYTF.